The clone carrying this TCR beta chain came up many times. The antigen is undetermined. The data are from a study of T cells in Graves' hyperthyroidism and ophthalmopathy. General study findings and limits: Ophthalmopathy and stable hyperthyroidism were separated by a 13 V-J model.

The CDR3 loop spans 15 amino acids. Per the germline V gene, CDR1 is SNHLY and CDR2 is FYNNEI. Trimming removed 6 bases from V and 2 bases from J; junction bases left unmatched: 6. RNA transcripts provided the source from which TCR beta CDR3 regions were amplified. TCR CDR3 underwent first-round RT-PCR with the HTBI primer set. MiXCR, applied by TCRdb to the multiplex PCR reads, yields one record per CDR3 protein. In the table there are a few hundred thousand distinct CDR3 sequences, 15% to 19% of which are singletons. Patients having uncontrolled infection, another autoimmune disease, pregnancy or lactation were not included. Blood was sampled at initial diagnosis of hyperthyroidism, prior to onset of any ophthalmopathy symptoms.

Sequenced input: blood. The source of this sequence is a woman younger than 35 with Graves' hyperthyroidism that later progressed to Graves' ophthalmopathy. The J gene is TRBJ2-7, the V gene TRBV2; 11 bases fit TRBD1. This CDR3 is CASRIGTGGAYEQYF. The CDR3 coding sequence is TGTGCCAGCAGAATAGGGACAGGGGGAGCCTACGAGCAGTACTTC.